A selection of T cell receptor beta chains follows, all from one sample in a study of OX40 agonist ivuxolimab in advanced cancers. The table came from immunoSEQ multiplex PCR; TCRdb's copy has only in-frame clones and leaves some out. Here the sample spans 65,000 to 70,000 clones, roughly 87% being singletons. Material: CD4+ or CD8+ T cells sorted from blood, obtained in a trial of the OX40 agonist ivuxolimab. These receptors were collected from an adult with an advanced solid tumor such as melanoma, head and neck, liver or kidney cancer. Both conserved end residues are part of each CDR3. Each record gives: J gene, V gene, D gene, clone size, CDR3 DNA, CDR3 protein. A D gene is named only where the DNA matches it firmly. The size field is filled for only some rows; it gives once, few, many or a size class.

J gene: TRBJ1-1; V gene: TRBV28; D gene: NA; clone size: NA; CDR3 DNA: TGTGCCAGCAGTAAGGGTGCGCGGAGAACTGAAGCTTTCTTT; CDR3 protein: CASSKGARRTEAFF
J gene: TRBJ2-1; V gene: TRBV25-1; D gene: NA; clone size: NA; CDR3 DNA: TGTGCCAGCAGAAGGGGGAGCTCTAATGAGCAGTTCTTC; CDR3 protein: CASRRGSSNEQFF
J gene: TRBJ2-5; V gene: TRBV5-6; D gene: TRBD2; clone size: NA; CDR3 DNA: TGTGCCAGCAGCACCGGACTAGCGGGGGCCCTTATACAGTACTTC; CDR3 protein: CASSTGLAGALIQYF
J gene: TRBJ2-1; V gene: TRBV27; D gene: NA; clone size: NA; CDR3 DNA: TGTGCCAGCAGTTTACGGGGGCGGGATGGAGGTGAGCAGTTCTTC; CDR3 protein: CASSLRGRDGGEQFF
J gene: TRBJ2-3; V gene: TRBV5-4; D gene: NA; clone size: NA; CDR3 DNA: TGTGCCAGCAGCTTAACGTATCAAGATACGCAGTATTTT; CDR3 protein: CASSLTYQDTQYF
J gene: TRBJ2-7; V gene: TRBV5-1; D gene: NA; clone size: NA; CDR3 DNA: TGCGCCAGCAGCCCGCCGACAGATTCCTACGAGCAGTACTTC; CDR3 protein: CASSPPTDSYEQYF
J gene: TRBJ2-2; V gene: TRBV14; D gene: NA; clone size: few; CDR3 DNA: TGTGCCAGCAGCCCTCAGGCGGGACCCACCGGGGAGCTGTTTTTT; CDR3 protein: CASSPQAGPTGELFF
J gene: TRBJ2-4; V gene: TRBV19; D gene: NA; clone size: NA; CDR3 DNA: TGTGCCAGTAGTACGGCCCAAGCCAAAAACATTCAGTACTTC; CDR3 protein: CASSTAQAKNIQYF
J gene: TRBJ1-2; V gene: TRBV29-1; D gene: TRBD1; clone size: few; CDR3 DNA: TGCAGCGTGGGGACCGGGACAGGGACCGGATACACCTTC; CDR3 protein: CSVGTGTGTGYTF
J gene: TRBJ2-5; V gene: TRBV6-8; D gene: NA; clone size: NA; CDR3 DNA: TGTGCCAGCAGTGCACGCCGTAGGAGTTTACGTGGGGACCTGGGGACCCAGTACTTC; CDR3 protein: CASSARRRSLRGDLGTQYF
J gene: TRBJ2-1; V gene: TRBV7-9; D gene: NA; clone size: NA; CDR3 DNA: TGTGCCAGCAGCTTAACGGGGCAAGGCGTAAACGAGCAGTTCTTC; CDR3 protein: CASSLTGQGVNEQFF
J gene: TRBJ2-5; V gene: TRBV7-2; D gene: NA; clone size: NA; CDR3 DNA: TGTGCCAGCAGCTTAGTCCCTATTAACTACCAAGAGACCCAGTACTTC; CDR3 protein: CASSLVPINYQETQYF
J gene: TRBJ2-7; V gene: TRBV28; D gene: TRBD1; clone size: NA; CDR3 DNA: TGTGCCAGCAGGGCTGGGACAGGGGGCCCCCACGAGCAGTACTTC; CDR3 protein: CASRAGTGGPHEQYF
J gene: TRBJ2-2; V gene: TRBV4-3; D gene: TRBD1; clone size: NA; CDR3 DNA: TGCGCCAGCACTCCTTCCGGGACAGGGGGCGGGGAGCTGTTTTTT; CDR3 protein: CASTPSGTGGGELFF
J gene: TRBJ2-2; V gene: TRBV4-1; D gene: TRBD2; clone size: NA; CDR3 DNA: TGCGCCAGCAGCCCCCGGGGGGGCCCTAACACCGGGGAGCTGTTTTTT; CDR3 protein: CASSPRGGPNTGELFF
J gene: TRBJ2-3; V gene: TRBV28; D gene: NA; clone size: NA; CDR3 DNA: TGTGCCACTCAGGGGACGGTCTCGCCGACGCAGTATTTT; CDR3 protein: CATQGTVSPTQYF
J gene: TRBJ2-2; V gene: TRBV7-3; D gene: NA; clone size: NA; CDR3 DNA: TGTGCCAGCAGGCCCCCGGGGACCGGGGAGCTGTTTTTT; CDR3 protein: CASRPPGTGELFF
J gene: TRBJ1-6; V gene: TRBV5-1; D gene: TRBD1; clone size: NA; CDR3 DNA: TGCGCCAGCAGCTCGGGACAGAATAATTCACCCCTCCACTTT; CDR3 protein: CASSSGQNNSPLHF
J gene: TRBJ2-3; V gene: TRBV7-8; D gene: NA; clone size: NA; CDR3 DNA: TGTGCCAGCAGCTTAGCTCTGAGGGCGCAAAGCACAGATACGCAGTATTTT; CDR3 protein: CASSLALRAQSTDTQYF
J gene: TRBJ1-2; V gene: TRBV27; D gene: TRBD1; clone size: NA; CDR3 DNA: TGTGCCAGCAGTTTTCTTAGGGGACAGGATAACGGCTACACCTTC; CDR3 protein: CASSFLRGQDNGYTF